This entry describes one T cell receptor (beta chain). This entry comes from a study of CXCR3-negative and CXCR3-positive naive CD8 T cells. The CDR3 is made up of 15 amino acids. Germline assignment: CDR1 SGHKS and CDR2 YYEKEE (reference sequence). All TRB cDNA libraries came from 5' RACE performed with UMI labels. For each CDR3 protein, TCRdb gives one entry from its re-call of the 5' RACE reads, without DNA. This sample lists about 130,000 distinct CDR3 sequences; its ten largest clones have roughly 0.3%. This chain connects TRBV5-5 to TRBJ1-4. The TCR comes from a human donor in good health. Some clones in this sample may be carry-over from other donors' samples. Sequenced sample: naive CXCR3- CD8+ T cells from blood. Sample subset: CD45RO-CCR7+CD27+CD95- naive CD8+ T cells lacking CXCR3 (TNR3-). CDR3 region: CASSLPGLQGEKLFF.